The following is a T cell receptor (beta chain) sequence with its context. Its specificity is unknown. The data are from a study of T cell repertoires in cytomegalovirus infection. For the study at large: From public TCR beta signatures came an indication of both CMV infection and matching HLA type.

This CDR3 comprises 16 residues. Germline CDR1 DFQATT, CDR2 SNEGSKA (reference sequence). V gave up 0 bases and J gave up 2 bases; unmatched junction bases: 6. Study results and caveats: HLA-C-restricted TCR beta clonotypes specific for CMV led the ex vivo response.

TCRdb recomputed calls from the reads with MiXCR, one row per CDR3 protein. The sample has approximately 750,000 distinct CDR3 sequences, 35% to 45% seen once. The sequenced material came from PBMCs. The chain couples TRBV20-1 to TRBJ2-2; TRBD1 matches 7 bases. This receptor was taken from a human donor in good health (CMV status not recorded). Some clones in this sample may be carry-over from other donors' samples. The CDR3 is CSARELRQGNTGELFF. The CDR3 region has the DNA TGCAGTGCTAGAGAATTGAGACAGGGTAACACCGGGGAGCTGTTTTTT.